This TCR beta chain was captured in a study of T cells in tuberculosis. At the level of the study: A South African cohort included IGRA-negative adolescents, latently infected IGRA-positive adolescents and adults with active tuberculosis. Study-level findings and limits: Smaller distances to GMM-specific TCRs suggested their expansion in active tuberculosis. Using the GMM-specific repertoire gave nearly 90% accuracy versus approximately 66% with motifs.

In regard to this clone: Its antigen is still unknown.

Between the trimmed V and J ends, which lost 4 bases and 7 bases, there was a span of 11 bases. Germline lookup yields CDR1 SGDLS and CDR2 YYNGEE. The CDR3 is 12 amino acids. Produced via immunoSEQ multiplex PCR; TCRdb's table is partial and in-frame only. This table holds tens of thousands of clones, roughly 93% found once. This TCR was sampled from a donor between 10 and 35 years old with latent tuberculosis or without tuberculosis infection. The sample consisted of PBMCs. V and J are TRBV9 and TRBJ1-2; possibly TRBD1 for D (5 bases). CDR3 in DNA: TGTGCCAGCAGCAAGGGGCCCCCTGGCTACACCTTC. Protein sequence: CASSKGPPGYTF.